The 10 T cell receptor beta chains presented below share a single source sample, sequenced in a study of shared clonotypes between healthy human individuals. Profiled with immunoSEQ multiplex PCR; TCRdb holds only in-frame clones, not every one. The sample has about 2.3 million clones, approximately 93% seen once. The sample comprised naive CD4+ T cells from PBMCs. Subset noted: CD45RA+ positively selected. These receptors all stem from a man younger than 35 in good health. Some clones in this sample may be carry-over from other donors' samples.

The gene calls are TRBV6-1 and TRBJ1-1; D is uncertain. There are 16 residues in the CDR3. The germline gives CDR1 MNHNS, CDR2 SASEGT. The V end lost 3 bases, the J end lost 11 bases, and 25 bases lay between the germline ends. The CDR3 here is CASSEGSAGEGLRAFF. CDR3 DNA: TGTGCCAGCAGTGAGGGTTCGGCCGGAGAGGGCCTTCGGGCTTTCTTT.

The rearrangement joins TRBV5-4 to TRBJ1-1; 7 bases map to TRBD1. V was pared by 4 bases and J by 5 bases, with 14 bases of the junction left unmatched. The CDR3 totals 16 residues. Germline V gives CDR1 SGHNT, CDR2 YYREEE (reference sequence). CDR3 region: CASSPSAGAGGTEAFF. CDR3 DNA: TGTGCCAGCAGCCCATCCGCGGGAGCAGGGGGGACTGAAGCTTTCTTT.

The chain couples TRBV6-1 to TRBJ2-3; D call uncertain. Deletions cut 6 bases from V and 3 bases from J, with 10 bases between. Germline V gives CDR1 MNHNS, CDR2 SASEGT. This CDR3 is built from 13 residues. DNA of the CDR3: TGTGCCAGCAGGGGCCATCGGACAGATACGCAGTATTTT. This sequence encodes CASRGHRTDTQYF.

This chain connects TRBV28 to TRBJ1-5; possibly TRBD1 for D (5 bases). CDR1 and CDR2 from the germline V gene are MDHEN and SYDVKM. Trimming pared 7 bases from V and 6 bases from J, leaving 10 bases between. This CDR3 comprises 12 residues. This chain's CDR3 is CASKGLGQPQHF. The CDR3 nucleotides are TGTGCCAGCAAGGGGCTCGGTCAGCCCCAGCATTTT.

V is TRBV7-2 and J is TRBJ1-1; D possibly corresponds to TRBD1 (5 bases). Germline V gene sequence: CDR1 SGHTA, CDR2 FQGNSA. Trimming left V 4 bases short and J 3 bases short, with 12 bases between. The CDR3 spans 14 residues. CDR3 sequence: CASSSPGHYTEAFF. CDR3 in DNA: TGTGCCAGCAGCTCACCCGGACATTACACTGAAGCTTTCTTT.

V is TRBV7-6 and J is TRBJ1-1; TRBD1 is a possible D gene (5 bases). From germline, CDR1 is SGHVS and CDR2 FNYEAQ. The V end was cut by 1 base, the J end by 4 bases, with 13 bases between. This CDR3 has 15 amino acids. CDR3 nucleotides: TGTGCCAGCAGCTTAGAGGCCAGGGTGCGCACTGAAGCTTTCTTT. Amino acid sequence: CASSLEARVRTEAFF.

This chain connects TRBV28 to TRBJ1-2; TRBD1 agrees at 7 bases. CDR3 length: 18 residues. The junction had 15 bases not matched to a gene; V was cut back by 4 bases and J by 1 base. CDR1 and CDR2 (germline): MDHEN, SYDVKM. The CDR3 DNA follows: TGTGCCAGCAGTTCCAAACCGGGTACAGGGGATGTTAACTATGGCTACACCTTC. Amino acid sequence: CASSSKPGTGDVNYGYTF.

The chain recombines TRBV19 with TRBJ2-3; D ambiguous. The V gene lost 4 bases and the J gene lost 2 bases, with 13 bases spanning the gap. The CDR3 totals 15 residues. CDR1 is LNHDA, CDR2 SQIVND, per germline (reference sequence). The CDR3 here is CASSNRRPNTDTQYF. The CDR3 nucleotides are TGTGCCAGTAGTAACCGCAGGCCGAACACAGATACGCAGTATTTT.

V and J are TRBV23-1 and TRBJ1-1; TRBD1 agrees at 8 bases. TRBV23-1 is known as an ORF, though its function is uncertain. V trimming: 3 bases; J trimming: 1 base; junction bases outside the gene matches: 16. The CDR3 runs to 19 residues. The CDR3 protein is CASSHPRGRRREWNTEAFF. CDR3 sequence (DNA): TGCGCCAGCAGTCACCCCAGGGGGCGCAGGAGGGAATGGAACACTGAAGCTTTCTTT.

This clone was seen just once. This chain uses TRBV6-5 with TRBJ1-2; D call uncertain. The V end lost 5 bases, the J end lost 8 bases, and 9 bases lay between the germline ends. The CDR3 is 11 residues long. Germline lookup yields CDR1 MNHEY and CDR2 SVGAGI. The CDR3 DNA is TGTGCCAGCAGTGATCGATTCGGCTACACCTTC. Translation: CASSDRFGYTF.